The 9 T cell receptor beta chains below were found in one sample sequenced in a study of T-cell reconstitution after alpha-beta-depleted transplantation in children. Unique molecular identifiers were used in preparing the TCRbeta library. MiXCR was run by TCRdb on the PCR reads, yielding one entry per CDR3 protein. The sample lists 350,000 to 450,000 distinct CDR3 sequences; about an eighth were seen once. The starting material was PBMCs, obtained from the stem cell graft. The receptors shown here come from a human donor who donated a stem cell graft to a child with Fanconi anemia.

This clonotype has a count of ten or more. The V call is TRBV27, the J call TRBJ1-1; TRBD1 matches at 8 bases. Per germline, CDR1 MNHEY and CDR2 SMNVEV (reference sequence). This CDR3 is built from 15 residues. J gave up 0 bases and V 6 bases, and 6 bases lay outside the gene matches. The CDR3: CASRRTGIMNTEAFF. The CDR3 DNA is TGTGCCAGCAGGAGGACAGGGATAATGAACACTGAAGCTTTCTTT.

A few counts support this clonotype. The chain links TRBV5-1 to TRBJ2-2; no clear D gene. The V end lost 4 bases, the J end lost 7 bases, and 14 bases lay between the germline ends. The CDR3 sequence is 14 residues long. Germline CDR1 and CDR2: SGHRS and YFSETQ. CDR3 DNA sequence: TGCGCCAGCAGCCTGGGCAAACGGAACGGGGAGCTGTTTTTT. Translation: CASSLGKRNGELFF.

This clonotype was seen repeatedly, ten times or more. The chain links TRBV29-1 to TRBJ2-3; no definite D call. Trimming cost V 6 bases and J 0 bases, with 16 bases left between them. In germline, CDR1 is SQVTM, CDR2 ANQGSEA. The CDR3 loop spans 15 amino acids. The CDR3 protein is CSVRSRPVSTDTQYF. CDR3 DNA: TGCAGCGTCAGGTCCCGTCCGGTTAGCACAGATACGCAGTATTTT.

The sample holds a few counts of this clonotype. This rearrangement joins TRBV20-1 to TRBJ1-2; D not resolved. Trimming stripped 4 bases from V and 3 bases from J, with 12 bases between. This CDR3 has 13 amino acids. The germline CDR1 and CDR2 sequences are DFQATT and SNEGSKA (reference sequence). This chain's CDR3 is CSANSPQDYGYTF. Here the CDR3 DNA reads TGCAGTGCTAACAGTCCGCAGGACTATGGCTACACCTTC.

This chain joins TRBV12-3 or TRBV12-4 and TRBJ1-2; possibly TRBD1 for D (5 bases). V was cut by 6 bases and J by 4 bases, with 15 bases left in between. The CDR3 is 14 residues long. The CDR3 sequence is CASSGLGGTYGYTF. In nucleotides, the CDR3 is TGTGCCAGCAGCGGTCTTGGAGGGACCTATGGCTACACCTTC.

This clonotype was seen only a few times. The chain couples TRBV12-3 or TRBV12-4 to TRBJ2-5; no firm D call. The V end lost 5 bases, the J end lost 4 bases, and 8 bases lay between the germline ends. The length of the CDR3 is 12 residues. The CDR3 loop reads CASSNPRETQYF. The CDR3 coding sequence is TGTGCCAGCAGTAACCCACGAGAGACCCAGTACTTC.

The table lists this clonotype with a few counts. The CDR3 is CSVAGGWGQGFYNEQFF. CDR3 in DNA: TGCAGCGTTGCGGGAGGTTGGGGACAGGGGTTCTACAATGAGCAGTTCTTC. The gene calls are TRBV29-1 and TRBJ2-1; 10 bases match TRBD1. V dropped 4 bases and J dropped 3; count of bases not matched to a gene: 12. In germline, CDR1 is SQVTM, CDR2 ANQGSEA. The CDR3 covers 17 residues.

CDR3 region: CASSATPTGFNQPQHF. CDR3 sequence (DNA): TGTGCCAGCAGTGCGACCCCGACAGGGTTTAATCAGCCCCAGCATTTT. The V call is TRBV6-1, the J call TRBJ1-5; the match to TRBD1 covers 7 bases. The length of the CDR3 is 16 residues. The V segment lost 4 bases and the J segment 4 bases; nucleotides outside the gene matches: 10. Germline V gene sequence: CDR1 MNHNS, CDR2 SASEGT.

V and J are TRBV10-3 and TRBJ1-1, with D possibly matching TRBD1 (5 bases). The CDR3 is 13 residues long. Germline assignment: CDR1 ENHRY and CDR2 SYGVKD. The V end was cut by 6 bases, the J end by 3 bases, with 11 bases between. As DNA, the CDR3 is TGTGCCATCAGCCAGGGTAAAGACACTGAAGCTTTCTTT. This sequence encodes CAISQGKDTEAFF.